The clone carrying this TCR beta chain was counted many times. These data originate in a study of neurological immune-mediated disorders. Time point given: longitudinal time-point 1 (baseline). TCRdb reprocessed the 5' RACE reads via MiXCR and lists one record per CDR3 protein. The data contain around 69,000 distinct CDR3 sequences, 9.5% to 13% of them singletons. The sequenced sample was PBMCs. This sequence originates from a young man in good health.

CDR3 coding DNA: TGTGCCAGCAGCTTATACGGGGATACGCAGTATTTT. This gives the protein CASSLYGDTQYF. V gene TRBV7-2 combines with J gene TRBJ2-3; no reliable D call. Germline V gene data show CDR1 as SGHTA and CDR2 as FQGNSA. The CDR3 has 12 amino acids. The ends were cut back, 2 bases at V and 6 bases at J, with 6 bases in the middle.